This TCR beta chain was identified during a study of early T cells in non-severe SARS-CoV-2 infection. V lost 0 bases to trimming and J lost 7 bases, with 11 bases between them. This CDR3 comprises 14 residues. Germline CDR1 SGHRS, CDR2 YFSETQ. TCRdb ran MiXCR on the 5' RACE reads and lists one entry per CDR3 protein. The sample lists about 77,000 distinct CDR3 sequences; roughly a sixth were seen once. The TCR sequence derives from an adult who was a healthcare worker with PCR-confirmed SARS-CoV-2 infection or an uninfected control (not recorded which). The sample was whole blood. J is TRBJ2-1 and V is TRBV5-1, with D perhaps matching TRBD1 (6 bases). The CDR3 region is CASSLEVRGNEQFF. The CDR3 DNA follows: TGCGCCAGCAGCTTGGAGGTCAGGGGAAATGAGCAGTTCTTC.